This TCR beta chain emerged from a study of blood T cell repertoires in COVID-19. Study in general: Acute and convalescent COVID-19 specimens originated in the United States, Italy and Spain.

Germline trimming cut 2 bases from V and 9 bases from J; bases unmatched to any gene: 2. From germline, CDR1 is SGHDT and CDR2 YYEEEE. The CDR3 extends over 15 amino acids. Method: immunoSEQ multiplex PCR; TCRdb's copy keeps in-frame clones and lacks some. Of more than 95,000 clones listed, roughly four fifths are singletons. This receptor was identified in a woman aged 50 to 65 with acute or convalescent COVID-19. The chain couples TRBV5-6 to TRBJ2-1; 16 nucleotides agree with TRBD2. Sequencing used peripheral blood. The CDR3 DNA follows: TGTGCCAGCAGCTTTGGGACTAGCGGGGGGGCTGAGCAGTTCTTC. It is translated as CASSFGTSGGAEQFF.